The 21 T cell receptor beta chains in this list originate from one sample, sequenced in a study of vaccination effects on CD4 cells after COVID-19. Having been cultured for around nine days, the cells underwent CD4+ T cell isolation. Their antigens remain unidentified. Assay used: immunoSEQ multiplex PCR; TCRdb lists only in-frame clones, some missing. This sample has fewer than 40,000 clones, with around 70% found just once. This material consisted of CD4+ T cells from PBMCs cultured without peptide, taken before COVID-19 vaccination. The receptor set was obtained from a human donor who received a COVID-19 vaccine.

The V gene is TRBV27, the J gene TRBJ2-3; D gene uncertain. The CDR3 runs to 14 residues. CDR1 is MNHEY, CDR2 SMNVEV, per germline (reference sequence). V was shortened by 9 bases and J by 2 bases, with 15 bases between the two germline ends. The DNA of the CDR3 is TGTGCCAGTCGGCGGAACCTTGTCACAGATACGCAGTATTTT. This encodes CASRRNLVTDTQYF.

The rearrangement joins TRBV10-1 to TRBJ2-3; D is unresolved. Trimming left V 9 bases short and J 2 bases short, with 15 bases between. Germline CDR1 reads WNHNN; CDR2 reads SYGVQD (reference sequence). This CDR3 comprises 14 residues. The CDR3 here is CASRLGSDTDTQYF. The CDR3 nucleotides read TGCGCCAGTCGACTGGGATCGGACACAGATACGCAGTATTTT.

This sequence joins TRBV9 and TRBJ2-3; D unresolved. The CDR3 totals 12 residues. Germline V lookup: CDR1 SGDLS, CDR2 YYNGEE. The germline V and J ends were trimmed by 3 bases and 3 bases, with 5 bases remaining between them. Here the CDR3 reads CASSATTDTQYF. CDR3 DNA: TGTGCCAGCAGCGCTACAACAGATACGCAGTATTTT.

The chain carries TRBV6-4 and TRBJ1-2, with 8 bases aligning to TRBD1. The germline gives CDR1 MRHNA, CDR2 SNTAGT. The CDR3 spans 14 residues. V gave up 6 bases and J gave up 1 base; unmatched junction bases: 4. CDR3 amino acids: CASRGQGRNYGYTF. The CDR3 DNA is TGTGCCAGCAGAGGACAGGGCCGTAACTATGGCTACACCTTC.

The chain is built from TRBV27 and TRBJ2-1, with TRBD2 matching 9 bases. Germline V gives CDR1 MNHEY, CDR2 SMNVEV (reference sequence). V lost 5 bases to trimming and J lost 6 bases; unmatched junction nucleotides: 5. This CDR3 is built from 14 residues. CDR3 sequence (DNA): TGTGCCAGCAGTCTTGGGACTAGCAGCAATGAGCAGTTCTTC. Translated, it gives CASSLGTSSNEQFF.

The CDR3 loop reads CASASSGSTYGYTF. CDR3 sequence (DNA): TGTGCCAGCGCCTCTAGCGGGAGCACCTATGGCTACACCTTC. V usage is TRBV9 and J usage is TRBJ1-2, with D unresolved. The V end was cut by 7 bases, the J end by 4 bases, with 17 bases between. CDR3 length: 14 amino acids. Germline CDR1 and CDR2: SGDLS and YYNGEE. Full variable domain (outside the CDR3, taken from reference TRBV9 and TRBJ1-2): DSGVTQTPKHLITATGQRVTLRCSPRSGDLSVYWYQQSLDQGLQFLIQYYNGEERAKGNILERFSAQQFPDLHSELNLSSLELGDSALYFCASASSGSTYGYTFGSGTRLTVV.

This rearrangement joins TRBV30 to TRBJ1-1; unclear D gene. Trimming cost V 3 bases and J 2 bases, with 10 bases left between them. In germline, CDR1 is GTSNPN, CDR2 SVGIG (reference sequence). There are 13 residues in the CDR3. The chain's CDR3 is CAWRRTGNTEAFF. Here the CDR3 DNA reads TGTGCCTGGAGGAGGACGGGAAACACTGAAGCTTTCTTT.

The chain combines TRBV20-1 with TRBJ2-4; D remains unclear. CDR3 length: 11 residues. The germline CDR1 and CDR2 sequences are DFQATT and SNEGSKA (reference sequence). V was trimmed by 7 bases and J by 5 bases, leaving 9 bases between them. CDR3 coding DNA: TGCAGTGGTTACAGAGAAAACATTCAGTACTTC. Translation gives CSGYRENIQYF.

CDR3 region: CASSQDQGARGNGYTF. In DNA, the CDR3 is TGTGCCAGTAGTCAAGACCAGGGGGCGCGGGGTAATGGCTACACCTTC. The chain joins TRBV19 to TRBJ1-2; 8 bases line up with TRBD1. Germline V gives CDR1 LNHDA, CDR2 SQIVND (reference sequence). V shed 5 bases, J shed 6 bases, and the junction held 14 bases outside the gene matches. CDR3 size: 16 residues.

The chain joins TRBV27 to TRBJ2-3, with TRBD2 matching over 7 bases. CDR3 length: 16 amino acids. The germline CDR1 and CDR2 sequences are MNHEY and SMNVEV (reference sequence). Germline trimming cut 5 bases from V and 1 base from J; bases unmatched to any gene: 9. The CDR3 is CASSPSSGQRTDTQYF. Written as DNA, the CDR3 is TGTGCCAGCAGTCCCTCTAGCGGCCAACGCACAGATACGCAGTATTTT.

This chain joins TRBV12-3 or TRBV12-4 and TRBJ1-3, with no clear D. Trimming pared 6 bases from V and 5 bases from J, leaving 5 bases between. CDR3 length equals 11 residues. The chain's CDR3 is CASSPRNTIYF. CDR3 sequence (DNA): TGTGCCAGCAGCCCCCGAAACACCATATATTTT.

The rearrangement links TRBV19 to TRBJ1-4, with TRBD1 identical over 7 bases. With V trimmed by 3 bases and J by 4 bases, 11 bases remained unmatched. This CDR3 is built from 17 residues. The germline V gene has CDR1 LNHDA and CDR2 SQIVND (reference sequence). This CDR3 is CASSIVELGQINEKLFF. CDR3 DNA: TGTGCCAGTAGTATCGTCGAGCTGGGACAGATTAATGAAAAACTGTTTTTT.

The rearrangement links TRBV19 to TRBJ1-6; TRBD1 matches at 7 bases. The V gene end was trimmed by 3 bases and the J gene end by 9 bases; junction bases not matched to a gene: 5. Germline CDR1 reads LNHDA; CDR2 reads SQIVND (reference sequence). The CDR3 is 14 residues long. The CDR3 reads CASSIGQAGSPLHF. DNA of the CDR3: TGTGCCAGTAGTATCGGACAGGCTGGTTCACCCCTCCACTTT.

The chain employs TRBV4-1 and TRBJ1-4; D possibly corresponds to TRBD1 (5 bases). The germline V gene has CDR1 MGHRA and CDR2 YSYEKL. The CDR3 is made up of 16 amino acids. Trimming took 0 bases from V and 3 from J, leaving 11 bases between them. The CDR3 nucleotides read TGCGCCAGCAGCCAAGAGCAGGCGGGGGCTAATGAAAAACTGTTTTTT. It codes for CASSQEQAGANEKLFF.

Concerning this clone: Compared with germline, one end of the junction differs, possibly owing to a read error. The chain couples TRBV6-1 to TRBJ1-5; a weak D match, TRBD1 (6 bases). From germline, CDR1 is MNHNS and CDR2 SASEGT. This CDR3 spans 17 amino acids. The DNA of the CDR3 is TGTGCCAGCAGCGAAGGGGGGGCCCTGTCCCTTAATCAGCCCCAGCATTTT. This translates into CASSEGGALSLNQPQHF.

The chain carries TRBV4-1 and TRBJ2-1; D assignment may be TRBD1 or TRBD2 (5 bases each). Trimming shortened V by 3 bases and J by 5 bases, and 14 bases separated the two germline ends. The germline V gene has CDR1 MGHRA and CDR2 YSYEKL. The CDR3 runs 15 residues. CDR3 amino acids: CASSQAGTPDNEQFF. CDR3 sequence (DNA): TGCGCCAGCAGCCAGGCCGGGACCCCTGACAATGAGCAGTTCTTC.

This clone was counted a few times. V is TRBV18 and J is TRBJ2-3; 8 nucleotides align to TRBD2. Germline-derived CDR1 and CDR2 are KGHSH and LQKENI. This CDR3 spans 16 amino acids. V lost 3 bases to trimming and J lost 7 bases; unmatched junction nucleotides: 12. CDR3 DNA: TGTGCCAGCTCACCTATAGGACTAGCTGAAGGGAATACGCAGTATTTT. Residues: CASSPIGLAEGNTQYF.

This clone appeared a single time. This chain joins TRBV20-1 and TRBJ2-3, with a tentative D call TRBD2 (6 bases). CDR3 length: 11 residues. Germline values: CDR1 DFQATT, CDR2 SNEGSKA (reference sequence). V shed 7 bases and J shed 9 bases, with 14 bases lying between them. The CDR3 reads CSGQPGGTQYF. The CDR3 coding sequence is TGCAGTGGCCAACCCGGAGGGACGCAGTATTTT.

DNA of the CDR3: TGCGCCAGCAGCCCACGGGGCTATGCAGAGACCCAGTACTTC. Protein sequence: CASSPRGYAETQYF. The V gene is TRBV5-1, the J gene TRBJ2-5, with D perhaps given as TRBD1 or TRBD2 (5 bases each). CDR1 and CDR2 (germline): SGHRS, YFSETQ. This CDR3 contains 14 residues. Trimming pared 4 bases from V and 4 bases from J, leaving 14 bases between.

This clone has only a few counts. The chain joins TRBV10-1 to TRBJ2-3; 10 positions agree with TRBD2. This CDR3 is 15 amino acids long. V lost 2 bases and J lost 3; bases outside the gene matches: 2. CDR1 is WNHNN and CDR2 is SYGVQD in the germline V gene (reference sequence). The CDR3 DNA reads TGCGCCAGCAGTGAGATGGGACTAGCGACAGATACGCAGTATTTT. Its translation: CASSEMGLATDTQYF.

This clone was counted only a few times. The rearrangement joins TRBV11-2 to TRBJ2-3; a weak D match, TRBD2 (6 bases). Trimming stripped 4 bases from V and 0 bases from J, with 8 bases between. Per the germline V gene, CDR1 is SGHAT and CDR2 is FQNNGV. The CDR3 loop spans 14 amino acids. CDR3 DNA sequence: TGTGCCAGCAGCTCGGGGAGGAGCACAGATACGCAGTATTTT. It translates to CASSSGRSTDTQYF.